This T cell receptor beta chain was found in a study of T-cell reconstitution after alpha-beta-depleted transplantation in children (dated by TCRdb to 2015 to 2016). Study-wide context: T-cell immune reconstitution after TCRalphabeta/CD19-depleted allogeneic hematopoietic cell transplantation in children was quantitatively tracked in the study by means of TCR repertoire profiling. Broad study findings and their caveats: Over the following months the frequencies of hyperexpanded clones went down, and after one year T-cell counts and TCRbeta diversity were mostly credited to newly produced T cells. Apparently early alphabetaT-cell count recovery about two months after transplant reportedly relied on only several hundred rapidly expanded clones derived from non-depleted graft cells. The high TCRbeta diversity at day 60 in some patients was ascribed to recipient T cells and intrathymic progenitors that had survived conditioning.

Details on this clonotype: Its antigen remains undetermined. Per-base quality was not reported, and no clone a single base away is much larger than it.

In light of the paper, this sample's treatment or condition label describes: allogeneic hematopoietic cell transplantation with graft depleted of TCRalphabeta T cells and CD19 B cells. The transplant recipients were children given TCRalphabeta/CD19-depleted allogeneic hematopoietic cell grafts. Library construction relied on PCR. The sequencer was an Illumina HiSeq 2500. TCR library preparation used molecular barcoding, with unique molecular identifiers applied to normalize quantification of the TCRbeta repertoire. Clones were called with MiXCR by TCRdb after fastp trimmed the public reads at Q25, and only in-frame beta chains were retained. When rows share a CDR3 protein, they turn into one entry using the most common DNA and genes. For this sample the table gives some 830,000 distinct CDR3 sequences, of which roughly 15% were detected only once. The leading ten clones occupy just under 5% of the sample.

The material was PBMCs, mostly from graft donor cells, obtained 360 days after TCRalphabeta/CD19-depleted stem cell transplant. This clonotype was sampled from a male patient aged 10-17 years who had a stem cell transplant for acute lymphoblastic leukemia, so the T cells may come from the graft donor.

The CDR3 reads CASSGQGKGEQYF. The nucleotides are TGTGCCAGCAGCGGACAGGGGAAGGGCGAGCAGTACTTC. The rearranged chain carries TRBV9 and TRBJ2-7, and 8 bases in between align with TRBD1. Via the germline V gene, CDR1 is SGDLS and CDR2 YYNGEE. From V the trimming removes 3 bases and from J it removes 6 bases, while the gene matches leave 5 bases of the junction unaccounted for. The CDR3 numbers 13 residues from cysteine through phenylalanine. Of all the DNA, just the CDR3 is kept, 39 bases in frame from base 1.